This T cell receptor beta chain was sequenced in a study of T cells in localized non-small cell lung cancer. The study, taken as a whole, reports: The highest T cell clonality was in uninvolved adjacent lung, above tumor. Only one tumor region was sequenced, so heterogeneity remains possible. Elevated circulating T cell density in blood was associated with longer overall survival. Paired adjacent lung recovered a median around 60 of the top 100 tumor clones.

As concerns this clone: What it binds is not known.

Produced via immunoSEQ multiplex PCR; TCRdb's table is partial and in-frame only. Altogether about 43,000 clones are present, 90% to 95% being singletons, with the ten largest covering over 9.5%. Per the germline V gene, CDR1 is LNHDA and CDR2 is SQIVND (reference sequence). The CDR3 extends over 17 amino acids. The V and J ends lost 3 bases and 6 bases respectively, with 21 bases between them. The TCR originated in a woman aged 35 to 70 with stage II lung adenocarcinoma. The sequencing here drew on PBMCs, taken before any cancer treatment. The chain joins TRBV19 to TRBJ2-1; D might be TRBD1 (6 bases). The CDR3 sequence: CASSIWPRGGVGNEQFF. In DNA form, the CDR3 reads TGTGCCAGTAGTATTTGGCCCAGGGGTGGGGTTGGCAATGAGCAGTTCTTC.